The sequence of this TCR beta chain was determined in a study of beta chain features in type 1 diabetes. Study observations and caveats: Possibly, sequencing cDNA over-represented cells that had high TCR expression levels.

Germline V gene lookup returns CDR1 SGHTA and CDR2 FQGTGA. The V gene lost 2 bases and the J gene lost 5 bases, with 9 bases spanning the gap. The CDR3 loop spans 13 amino acids. A remark on this clone: Its antigen is unknown.

The entirety of the isolated RNA underwent reverse transcription, so expressed TCRB transcripts were sequenced. An average about 3.6 million reads came from naive, central memory and regulatory T cell samples. Sequencing was performed with immunoSEQ multiplex PCR; in TCRdb, only in-frame clones are kept and a portion is missing. This repertoire shows 250,000 to 300,000 clones, approximately 8% found once; its top ten account for more than 0.9%. The TCR sequence derives from a woman aged 18-29 years in good health. The sequencing input was central memory CD4+ T cells from blood. V gene TRBV7-3 combines with J gene TRBJ1-1; D not certain. CDR3 loop: CASSLSAKTEAFF. The CDR3 DNA follows: TGTGCCAGCAGCTTATCCGCAAAGACTGAAGCTTTCTTT.